This T cell receptor (beta chain) was identified during a study of beta chain features in type 1 diabetes. Looking at the study overall: Across the samples, 100 million to 130 million sorted cells were examined in total. Whole-study findings and limits: Patients with type 1 diabetes carried fewer insertions and had more deletions at their VDJ junctions. Highly expressing activated T cells could be over-counted with a cDNA template. Shorter templates might be favored by PCR, and equally so in patients and in controls. Shorter TCRB CDR3s, moderately but significantly so, marked every one of the four CD4+ subsets in Type 1 diabetes patients.

About this clone: Its antigen is unidentified.

Of the isolated RNA, all was reverse transcribed, and so the sequenced material was expressed TCRB transcripts. Libraries were prepared by immunoSEQ multiplex PCR; TCRdb keeps only in-frame clonotypes and omits some of them. The sample lists around 50,000 clones; about 48% were seen once. Germline trimming cut 1 base from V and 7 bases from J; bases unmatched to any gene: 7. Germline CDR1 and CDR2: KGHSH and LQKENI. The CDR3 spans 15 residues. The clonotype was recovered from a man between 25 and 39 years old with type 1 diabetes. The rearrangement uses TRBV18 and TRBJ2-7; 10 bases agree with TRBD2. The sample comprised stem cell memory CD4+ T cells from blood. CDR3 sequence (DNA): TGTGCCAGCTCACCACGAGCGGGAGGGCCTGGGGAGCAGTACTTC. Amino acid sequence: CASSPRAGGPGEQYF.